These 5 T cell receptor beta chains came from one sample sequenced in a study of shared clonotypes between healthy human individuals. Libraries were prepared by immunoSEQ multiplex PCR; TCRdb keeps only in-frame clonotypes and omits some of them. The sample lists around 980,000 clones, 70% to 80% occurring once. Sequenced input: memory CD4+ T cells from PBMCs. Regarding subset: CD45RA-negative fraction. All receptors derive from a man aged 18 to 35 in good health. Some clones in this sample may be carry-over from other donors' samples.

The CDR3 loop is CASRRQGLHEQFF. The CDR3 DNA reads as TGTGCCAGCAGGAGACAGGGGCTCCATGAGCAGTTCTTC. This chain uses TRBV28 with TRBJ2-1; 8 bases agree with TRBD1. Germline V gives CDR1 MDHEN, CDR2 SYDVKM. The CDR3 consists of 13 residues. J was trimmed by 8 bases and V by 6 bases; bases with no gene match: 6.

The chain couples TRBV7-8 to TRBJ2-7, with D possibly being TRBD2 (7 bases). V was shortened by 3 bases and J by 0 bases, with 15 bases between the two germline ends. CDR3 length: 16 amino acids. Germline lookup yields CDR1 SGHVS and CDR2 FQNEAQ. CDR3 in DNA: TGTGCCAGCAGCTTGTGGGGGGCTAGCGGCTCCTACGAGCAGTACTTC. Amino acids: CASSLWGASGSYEQYF.

Turning to this clone: Since a much larger clone is just one base distant, this may be a read error. The same CDR3 can be traced to other DNA sequences in this sample. V and J are TRBV28 and TRBJ2-7; 13 nucleotides match TRBD2. This CDR3 contains 15 residues. CDR1 is MDHEN and CDR2 is SYDVKM in the germline V gene. V trimming: 4 bases; J trimming: 2 bases; junction bases outside the gene matches: 2. CDR3 sequence: CASSSGTSGTYEQYF. As DNA, the CDR3 is TGTGCCAGCAGTTCCGGGACTAGCGGGACCTACGAGCAGTACTTC.

To note about this clone: This specimen includes other DNA sequences encoding the same CDR3. The chain couples TRBV7-2 to TRBJ2-7; D is uncertain. Looked up from germline, CDR1 is SGHTA and CDR2 is FQGNSA. The CDR3 is 13 residues long. V lost 1 base and J lost 2, with 6 bases in between. This CDR3 is CASSLDGTYEQYF. CDR3 sequence (DNA): TGTGCCAGCAGCTTAGATGGAACCTACGAGCAGTACTTC.

The genes are TRBV5-1 and TRBJ2-5, with unresolved D. The V end was cut by 0 bases, the J end by 4 bases, with 10 bases between. The CDR3 has 14 amino acids. Germline V CDR1 and CDR2: SGHRS, YFSETQ. The DNA for the CDR3 is TGCGCCAGCAGCTTGGGGTGGCCGGGAGAGACCCAGTACTTC. Translated: CASSLGWPGETQYF.